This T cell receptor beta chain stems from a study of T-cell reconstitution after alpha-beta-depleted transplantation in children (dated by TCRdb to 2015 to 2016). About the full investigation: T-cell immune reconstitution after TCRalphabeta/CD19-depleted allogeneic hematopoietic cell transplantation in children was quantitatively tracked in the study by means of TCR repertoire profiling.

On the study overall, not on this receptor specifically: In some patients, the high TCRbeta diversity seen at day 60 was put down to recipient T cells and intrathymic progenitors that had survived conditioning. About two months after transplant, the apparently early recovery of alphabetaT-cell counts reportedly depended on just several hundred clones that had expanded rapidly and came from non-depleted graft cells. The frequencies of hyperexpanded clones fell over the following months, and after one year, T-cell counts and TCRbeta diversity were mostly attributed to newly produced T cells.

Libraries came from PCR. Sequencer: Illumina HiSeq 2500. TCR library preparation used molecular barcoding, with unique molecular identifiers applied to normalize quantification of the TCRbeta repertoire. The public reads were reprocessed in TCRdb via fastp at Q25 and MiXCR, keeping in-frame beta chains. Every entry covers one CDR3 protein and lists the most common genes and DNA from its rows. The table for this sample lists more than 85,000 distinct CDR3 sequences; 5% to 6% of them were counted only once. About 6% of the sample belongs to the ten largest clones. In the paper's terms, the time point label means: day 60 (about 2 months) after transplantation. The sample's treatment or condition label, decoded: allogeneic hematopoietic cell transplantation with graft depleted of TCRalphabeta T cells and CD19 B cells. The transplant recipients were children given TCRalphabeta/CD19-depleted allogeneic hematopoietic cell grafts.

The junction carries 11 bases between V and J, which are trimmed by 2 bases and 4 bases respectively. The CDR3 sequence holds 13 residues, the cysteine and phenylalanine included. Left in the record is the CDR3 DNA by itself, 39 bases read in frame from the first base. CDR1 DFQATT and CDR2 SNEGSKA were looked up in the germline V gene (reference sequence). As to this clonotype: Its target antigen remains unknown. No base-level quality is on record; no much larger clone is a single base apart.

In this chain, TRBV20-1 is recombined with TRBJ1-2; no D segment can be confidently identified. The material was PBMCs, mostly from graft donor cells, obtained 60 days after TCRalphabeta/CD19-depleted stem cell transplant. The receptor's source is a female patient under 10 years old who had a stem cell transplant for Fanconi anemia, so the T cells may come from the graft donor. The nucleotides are TGCAGTGCTAGAAGCGTACAGAGCTATGGCTACACCTTC. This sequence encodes CSARSVQSYGYTF.